The 9 T cell receptor beta chains below were found in one sample sequenced in a study of blood T cell repertoires in COVID-19. Profiled with immunoSEQ multiplex PCR; TCRdb holds only in-frame clones, not every one. The table has 40,000 or so clones, 70% to 90% seen once. The sequenced sample consisted of peripheral blood. These receptors originate from a human donor in a cohort sampled during active COVID-19.

This clone was observed a handful of times. The chain recombines TRBV7-9 with TRBJ1-2; D gene unclear. CDR1 is SEHNR and CDR2 is FQNEAQ in the germline V gene (reference sequence). Trimming stripped 1 base from V and 2 bases from J, with 8 bases between. The CDR3 totals 14 residues. The CDR3 sequence is CASSLGEGNYGYTF. CDR3 bases: TGTGCCAGCAGCTTAGGTGAGGGCAACTATGGCTACACCTTC.

The J gene is TRBJ1-6, the V gene TRBV6-5, with D maybe TRBD1 (5 bases). Trimming took off 5 bases at V and 10 bases at J, with 18 bases between the two ends. CDR1 and CDR2 from the germline V gene are MNHEY and SVGAGI. CDR3 size: 15 residues. This CDR3 is CASSPTPVRGSPLHF. As DNA, the CDR3 is TGTGCCAGCAGTCCAACACCCGTCCGGGGGTCACCCCTCCACTTT.

The chain combines TRBV7-9 with TRBJ2-7, with TRBD2 identical over 10 bases. The germline CDR1 and CDR2 sequences are SEHNR and FQNEAQ (reference sequence). V trimming: 5 bases; J trimming: 2 bases; junction bases outside the gene matches: 6. This CDR3 has 15 amino acids. CDR3 nucleotide sequence: TGTGCCAGCAGCCGTACTAGCGGGACAACCTACGAGCAGTACTTC. Protein product: CASSRTSGTTYEQYF.

This clone was recorded once. The chain has TRBV7-3 and TRBJ2-1; TRBD2 aligns across 10 bases. The germline V gene encodes CDR1 SGHTA and CDR2 FQGTGA. This CDR3 has 14 amino acids. J gave up 9 bases and V 5 bases, and 7 bases lay outside the gene matches. CDR3 nucleotide sequence: TGTGCCAGCAGCGCTAGCGGGAGAGGGACTGAGCAGTTCTTC. It specifies CASSASGRGTEQFF.

V is TRBV5-1 and J is TRBJ2-1, with TRBD1 as a possible D gene (6 bases). The CDR3 runs to 19 residues. Trimming pared 3 bases from V and 2 bases from J, leaving 24 bases between. Germline loops: CDR1 SGHRS, CDR2 YFSETQ. The CDR3: CASSSGLGQGFGTYNEQFF. The CDR3, as DNA: TGCGCCAGCAGCTCGGGCTTGGGGCAGGGGTTCGGGACCTACAATGAGCAGTTCTTC. Full variable domain (missing parts from reference TRBV5-1 and TRBJ2-1): KAGVTQTPRYLIKTRGQQVTLSCSPISGHRSVSWYQQTPGQGLQFLFEYFSETQRNKGNFPGRFSGRQFSNSRSEMNVSTLELGDSALYLCASSSGLGQGFGTYNEQFFGPGTRLTVL.

This chain joins TRBV11-2 and TRBJ1-6; TRBD1 might be the D (6 bases). The CDR3 length is 14 residues. CDR1 is SGHAT and CDR2 is FQNNGV in the germline V gene. V lost 1 base, J lost 14 bases, and 15 bases lay in between. This chain's CDR3 is CASSLGQATGALHF. Written as DNA, the CDR3 is TGTGCCAGCAGCTTAGGACAGGCAACCGGGGCCCTCCACTTT.

The chain couples TRBV5-1 to TRBJ2-6; the D is unclear. With 5 bases removed from V and 2 bases from J, the gap between germline ends came to 8 bases. Germline assignment: CDR1 SGHRS and CDR2 YFSETQ. The CDR3 length is 14 residues. The CDR3 DNA reads TGCGCCAGCAGATCTGACACTGGGGCCAACGTCCTGACTTTC. It is translated as CASRSDTGANVLTF. The variable domain in full, completed from reference TRBV5-1 and TRBJ2-6, reads KAGVTQTPRYLIKTRGQQVTLSCSPISGHRSVSWYQQTPGQGLQFLFEYFSETQRNKGNFPGRFSGRQFSNSRSEMNVSTLELGDSALYLCASRSDTGANVLTFGAGSRLTVL.

The V gene is TRBV27, the J gene TRBJ2-2; D possibly corresponds to TRBD2 (7 bases). CDR1 is MNHEY and CDR2 is SMNVEV in the germline V gene (reference sequence). Trimming left V 0 bases short and J 0 bases short, with 11 bases between. CDR3 length equals 17 residues. CDR3 coding DNA: TGTGCCAGCAGTTTATCCGGAGGGGGGGCGAACACCGGGGAGCTGTTTTTT. This encodes CASSLSGGGANTGELFF.

The chain combines TRBV10-3 with TRBJ2-3; D is unclear. Trimming removed 3 bases from V and 5 bases from J, with 12 bases in between. This CDR3 is built from 14 residues. CDR1 is ENHRY, CDR2 SYGVKD, per germline. In DNA form, the CDR3 reads TGTGCCATCAGTGACCGTCAAAGAGAAGATACGCAGTATTTT. Translating gives CAISDRQREDTQYF.